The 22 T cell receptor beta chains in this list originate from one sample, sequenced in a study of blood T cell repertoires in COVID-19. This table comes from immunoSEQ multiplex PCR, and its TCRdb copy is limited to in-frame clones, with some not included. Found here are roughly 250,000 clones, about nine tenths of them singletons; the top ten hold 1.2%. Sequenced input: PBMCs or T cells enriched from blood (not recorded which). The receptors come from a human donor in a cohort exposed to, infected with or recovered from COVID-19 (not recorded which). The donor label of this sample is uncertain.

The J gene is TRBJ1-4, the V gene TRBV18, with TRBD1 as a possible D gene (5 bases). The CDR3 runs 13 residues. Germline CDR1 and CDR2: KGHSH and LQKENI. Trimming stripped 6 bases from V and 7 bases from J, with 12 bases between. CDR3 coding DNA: TGTGCCAGCTCCTGGGGGGACGGTGAAAAACTGTTTTTT. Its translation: CASSWGDGEKLFF.

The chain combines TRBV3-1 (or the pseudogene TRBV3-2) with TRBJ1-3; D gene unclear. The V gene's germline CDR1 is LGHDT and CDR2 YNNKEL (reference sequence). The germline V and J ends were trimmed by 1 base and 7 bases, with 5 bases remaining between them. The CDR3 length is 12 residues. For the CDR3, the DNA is TGTGCCAGCAGCCAAGCGGGGAACACCATATATTTT. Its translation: CASSQAGNTIYF.

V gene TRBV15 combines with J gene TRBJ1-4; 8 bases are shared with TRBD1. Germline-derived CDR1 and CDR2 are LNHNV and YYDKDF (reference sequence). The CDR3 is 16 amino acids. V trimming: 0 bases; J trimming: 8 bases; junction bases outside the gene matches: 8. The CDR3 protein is CATSRDRGRGQEKLFF. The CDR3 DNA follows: TGTGCCACCAGCAGAGACAGGGGCAGGGGGCAGGAAAAACTGTTTTTT. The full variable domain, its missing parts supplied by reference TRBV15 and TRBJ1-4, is DAMVIQNPRYQVTQFGKPVTLSCSQTLNHNVMYWYQQKSSQAPKLLFHYYDKDFNNEADTPDNFQSRRPNTSFCFLDIRSPGLGDTAMYLCATSRDRGRGQEKLFFGSGTQLSVL.

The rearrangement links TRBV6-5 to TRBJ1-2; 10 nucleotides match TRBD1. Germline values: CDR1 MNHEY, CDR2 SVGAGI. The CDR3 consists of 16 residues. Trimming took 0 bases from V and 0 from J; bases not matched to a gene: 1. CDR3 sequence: CASSYSGQGPNYGYTF. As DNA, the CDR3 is TGTGCCAGCAGTTACTCGGGACAGGGGCCTAACTATGGCTACACCTTC.

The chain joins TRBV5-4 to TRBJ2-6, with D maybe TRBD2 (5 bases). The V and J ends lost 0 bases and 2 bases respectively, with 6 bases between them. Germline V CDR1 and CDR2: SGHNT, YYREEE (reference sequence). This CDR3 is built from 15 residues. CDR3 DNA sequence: TGTGCCAGCAGCTTGGGAGGGACTGGGGCCAACGTCCTGACTTTC. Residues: CASSLGGTGANVLTF.

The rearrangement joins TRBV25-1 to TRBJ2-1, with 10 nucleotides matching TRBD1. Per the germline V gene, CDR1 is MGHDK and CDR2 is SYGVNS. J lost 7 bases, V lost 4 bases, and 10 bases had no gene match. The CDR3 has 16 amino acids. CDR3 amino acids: CASSVPGQGTINEQFF. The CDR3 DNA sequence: TGTGCCAGCAGTGTACCGGGACAGGGGACAATAAATGAGCAGTTCTTC.

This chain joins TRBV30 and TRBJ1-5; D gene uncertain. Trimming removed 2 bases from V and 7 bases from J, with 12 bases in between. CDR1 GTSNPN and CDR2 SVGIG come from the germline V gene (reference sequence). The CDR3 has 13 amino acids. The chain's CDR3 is CAWSSGRWQPQHF. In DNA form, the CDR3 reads TGTGCCTGGAGTTCGGGGAGATGGCAGCCCCAGCATTTT. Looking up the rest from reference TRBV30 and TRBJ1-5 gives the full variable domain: SQTIHQWPATLVQPVGSPLSLECTVEGTSNPNLYWYRQAAGRGLQLLFYSVGIGQISSEVPQNLSASRPQDRQFILSSKKLLLSDSGFYLCAWSSGRWQPQHFGDGTRLSIL.

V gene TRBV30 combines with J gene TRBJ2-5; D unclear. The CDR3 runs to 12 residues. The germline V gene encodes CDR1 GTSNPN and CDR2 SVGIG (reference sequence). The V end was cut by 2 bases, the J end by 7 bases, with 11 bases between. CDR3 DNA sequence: TGTGCCTGGAGTATGGGTTCAGGGACCCAGTACTTC. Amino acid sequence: CAWSMGSGTQYF.

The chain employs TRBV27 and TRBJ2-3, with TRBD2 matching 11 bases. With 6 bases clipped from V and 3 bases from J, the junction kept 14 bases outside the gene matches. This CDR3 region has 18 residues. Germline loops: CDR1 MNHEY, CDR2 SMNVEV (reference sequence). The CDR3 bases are TGTGCCAGCAGGGGACAGGACGTAACTAGCGGGGGAACAGATACGCAGTATTTT. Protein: CASRGQDVTSGGTDTQYF.

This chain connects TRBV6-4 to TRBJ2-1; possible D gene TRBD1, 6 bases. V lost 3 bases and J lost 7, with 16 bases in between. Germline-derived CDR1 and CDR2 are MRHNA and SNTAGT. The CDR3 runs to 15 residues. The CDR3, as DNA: TGTGCCAGCAGTGAACAGGGAGCGAGCCGGAATGAGCAGTTCTTC. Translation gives CASSEQGASRNEQFF.

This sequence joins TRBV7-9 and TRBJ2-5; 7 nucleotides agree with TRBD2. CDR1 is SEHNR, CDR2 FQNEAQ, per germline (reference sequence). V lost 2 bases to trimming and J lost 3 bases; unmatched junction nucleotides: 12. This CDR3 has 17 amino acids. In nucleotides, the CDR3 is TGTGCCAGCAGCTTAATCCGCGAGGCGGGGGTCAAAGAGACCCAGTACTTC. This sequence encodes CASSLIREAGVKETQYF.

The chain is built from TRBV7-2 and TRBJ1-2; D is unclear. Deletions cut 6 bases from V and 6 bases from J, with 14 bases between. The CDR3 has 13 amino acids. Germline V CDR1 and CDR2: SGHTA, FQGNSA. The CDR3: CASSLVRADGYTF. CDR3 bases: TGTGCCAGCAGTCTAGTGAGGGCAGATGGCTACACCTTC.

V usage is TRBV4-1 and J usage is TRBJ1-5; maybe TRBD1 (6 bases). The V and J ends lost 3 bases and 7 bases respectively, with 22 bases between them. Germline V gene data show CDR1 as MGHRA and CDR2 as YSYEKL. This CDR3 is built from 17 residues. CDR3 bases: TGCGCCAGCAGCCACCCGGCCAGAGGGGGGGCGAGGCAGCCCCAGCATTTT. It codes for CASSHPARGGARQPQHF.

This CDR3 reads CASSADRGIGSGYEQYF. The DNA for the CDR3 is TGTGCCAGCAGCGCAGACAGGGGGATTGGGTCGGGCTACGAGCAGTACTTC. The V gene is TRBV7-8, the J gene TRBJ2-7; 9 positions match TRBD1. Trimming removed 5 bases from V and 3 bases from J; junction bases left unmatched: 14. The CDR3 extends over 17 amino acids. The germline V gene encodes CDR1 SGHVS and CDR2 FQNEAQ. The whole variable domain, remainder taken from reference TRBV7-8 and TRBJ2-7, is GAGVSQSPRYKVAKRGQDVALRCDPISGHVSLFWYQQALGQGPEFLTYFQNEAQLDKSGLPSDRFFAERPEGSVSTLKIQRTQQEDSAVYLCASSADRGIGSGYEQYFGPGTRLTVT.

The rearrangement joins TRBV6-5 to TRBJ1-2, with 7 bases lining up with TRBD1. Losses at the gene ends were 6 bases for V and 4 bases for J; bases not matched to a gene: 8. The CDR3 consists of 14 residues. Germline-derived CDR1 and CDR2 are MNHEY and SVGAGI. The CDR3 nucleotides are TGTGCCAGCAGAACAGGGGACGGTAGCTATGGCTACACCTTC. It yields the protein CASRTGDGSYGYTF.

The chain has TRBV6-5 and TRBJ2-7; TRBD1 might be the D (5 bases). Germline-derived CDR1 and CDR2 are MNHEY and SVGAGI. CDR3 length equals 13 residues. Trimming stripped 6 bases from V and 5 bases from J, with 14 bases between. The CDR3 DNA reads TGTGCCAGCAGCCCCGCAGGGTTTGACGAGCAGTACTTC. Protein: CASSPAGFDEQYF.

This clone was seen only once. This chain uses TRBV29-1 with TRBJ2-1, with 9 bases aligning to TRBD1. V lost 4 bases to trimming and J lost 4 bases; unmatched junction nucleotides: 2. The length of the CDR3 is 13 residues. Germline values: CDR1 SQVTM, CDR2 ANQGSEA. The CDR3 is CSVGDRDYNEQFF. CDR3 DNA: TGCAGCGTTGGGGACAGGGATTACAATGAGCAGTTCTTC.

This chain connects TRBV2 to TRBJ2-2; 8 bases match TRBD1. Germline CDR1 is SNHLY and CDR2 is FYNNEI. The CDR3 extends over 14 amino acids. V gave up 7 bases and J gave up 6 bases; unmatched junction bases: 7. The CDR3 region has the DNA TGTGCCAGCACGAGACAGGGGTGGGCCGGGGAGCTGTTTTTT. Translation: CASTRQGWAGELFF. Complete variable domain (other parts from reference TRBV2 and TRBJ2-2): EPEVTQTPSHQVTQMGQEVILRCVPISNHLYFYWYRQILGQKVEFLVSFYNNEISEKSEIFDDQFSVERPDGSNFTLKIRSTKLEDSAMYFCASTRQGWAGELFFGEGSRLTVL.

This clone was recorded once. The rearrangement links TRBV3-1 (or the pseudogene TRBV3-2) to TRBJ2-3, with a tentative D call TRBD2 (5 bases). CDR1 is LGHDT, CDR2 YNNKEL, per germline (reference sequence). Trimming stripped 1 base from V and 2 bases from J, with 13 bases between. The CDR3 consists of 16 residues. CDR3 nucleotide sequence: TGTGCCAGCAGCCAAGGACAAGGGAGTATCACAGATACGCAGTATTTT. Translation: CASSQGQGSITDTQYF.

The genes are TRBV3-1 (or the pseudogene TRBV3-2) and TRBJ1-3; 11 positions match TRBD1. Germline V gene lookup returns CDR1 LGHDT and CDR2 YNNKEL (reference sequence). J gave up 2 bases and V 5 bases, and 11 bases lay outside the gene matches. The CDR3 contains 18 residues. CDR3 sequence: CASSFPSPGQGAGNTIYF. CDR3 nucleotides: TGTGCCAGCAGCTTTCCCTCTCCGGGACAGGGGGCTGGAAACACCATATATTTT.

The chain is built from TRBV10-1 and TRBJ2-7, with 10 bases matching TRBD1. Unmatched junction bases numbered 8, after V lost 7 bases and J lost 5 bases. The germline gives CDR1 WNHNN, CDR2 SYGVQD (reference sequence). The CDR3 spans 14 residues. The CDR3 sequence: CASNSGQGVDEQYF. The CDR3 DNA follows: TGCGCCAGCAACTCCGGACAGGGGGTCGACGAGCAGTACTTC.

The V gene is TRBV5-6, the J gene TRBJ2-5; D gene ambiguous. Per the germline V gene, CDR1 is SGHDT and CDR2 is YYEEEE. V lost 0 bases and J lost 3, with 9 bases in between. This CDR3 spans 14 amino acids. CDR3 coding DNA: TGTGCCAGCAGCTTGGGACTTCAAGAAGAGACCCAGTACTTC. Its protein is CASSLGLQEETQYF.